The entry that follows covers one T cell receptor (beta chain) sequence. What it recognizes is unknown. Primers: 60 Vbeta forward and 13 Jbeta reverse. Using immunoSEQ multiplex PCR, the repertoire was profiled, and TCRdb retains in-frame clones only, with some absent. The sample totals about 74,000 clones; its top ten clones hold roughly 7.4%. This specimen belongs to a study of cytomegalovirus exposure and HLA in healthy donors. About the research overall: From some 190 million T cells, an earlier analysis saw some 120 million unique TCR beta sequences. Findings and caveats of the study: Most TCR beta V segments were productive about 90% or about 30% of the time in an earlier analysis.

The V and J ends lost 1 base and 3 bases respectively, with 15 bases between them. CDR3 length: 15 residues. Germline CDR1 and CDR2: SQVTM and ANQGSEA. Input material: PBMCs. This sequence originates from a female donor in good health and CMV-seropositive. The chain links TRBV29-1 to TRBJ1-1, with a possible D match to TRBD1 (6 bases). In DNA form, the CDR3 reads TGCAGCGTTGAAGTCATGGGAGGGGGGGACACTGAAGCTTTCTTT. It is translated as CSVEVMGGGDTEAFF.